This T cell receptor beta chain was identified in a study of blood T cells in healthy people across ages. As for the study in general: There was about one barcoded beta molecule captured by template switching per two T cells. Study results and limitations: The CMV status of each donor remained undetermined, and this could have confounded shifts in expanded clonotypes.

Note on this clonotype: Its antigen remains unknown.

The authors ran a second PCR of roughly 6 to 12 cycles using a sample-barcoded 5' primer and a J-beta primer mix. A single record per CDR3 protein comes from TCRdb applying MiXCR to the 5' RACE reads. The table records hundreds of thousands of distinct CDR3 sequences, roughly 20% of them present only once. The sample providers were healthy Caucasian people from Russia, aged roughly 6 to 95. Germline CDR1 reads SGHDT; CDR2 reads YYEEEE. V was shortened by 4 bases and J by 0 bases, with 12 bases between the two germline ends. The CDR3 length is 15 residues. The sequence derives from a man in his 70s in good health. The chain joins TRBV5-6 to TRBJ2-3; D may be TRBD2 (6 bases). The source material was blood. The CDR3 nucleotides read TGTGCCAGCAGCCCCACGACTAGTAGCACAGATACGCAGTATTTT. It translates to CASSPTTSSTDTQYF.